This T cell receptor (beta chain) is from a study of T cells in Graves' hyperthyroidism and ophthalmopathy. Study-wide findings and caveats: Appearing also in blood were most of the thyroid clonotypes expanded above 0.001.

Blood was obtained at the first hyperthyroidism diagnosis, which preceded any ophthalmopathy symptoms. The trim removed 5 bases at V and 2 bases at J, leaving 7 bases unmatched. The CDR3 covers 15 residues. Germline V CDR1 and CDR2: SGHTA, FQGNSA. This clonotype has just a few counts. No antigen is known for it. Regions amplified from RNA transcripts were the TCR beta CDR3 regions. HTBI primers were the set used in a first-round RT-PCR of the TCR CDR3. TCRdb itself ran the multiplex PCR reads through MiXCR, one entry per CDR3 protein. The table shows approximately 400,000 distinct CDR3 sequences, with 15% to 17% occurring only once.

The sample was blood. This TCR came from a woman between 18 and 30 years old with Graves' hyperthyroidism that later progressed to Graves' ophthalmopathy. The rearrangement links TRBV7-2 to TRBJ2-7, with 9 bases that match TRBD2. CDR3 nucleotides: TGTGCCAGCAGCGACGCGGGAGGGCCCCCCTACGAGCAGTACTTC. Encoded protein: CASSDAGGPPYEQYF.